This T cell receptor (beta chain) was recovered during a study of control samples from healthy donors and cancer patients. The assay was immunoSEQ multiplex PCR, and TCRdb's table has in-frame clones only and misses some. In the table there are about 96,000 clones, approximately 93% of which are singletons. Trimming left V 5 bases short and J 1 base short, with 8 bases between. This CDR3 contains 13 residues. Germline V gene sequence: CDR1 LNHDA, CDR2 SQIVND (reference sequence). The receptor's source is a man aged 18 to 35 in good health. Sequencing input: blood. V is TRBV19 and J is TRBJ1-1; perhaps TRBD1 as D (6 bases). CDR3 protein: CASSVTGNTEAFF. CDR3 in DNA: TGTGCCAGTAGTGTGACAGGGAACACTGAAGCTTTCTTT.